Following are 9 T cell receptor beta chains from one sample sequenced in a study of T cell responses to AZD1222 COVID-19 vaccine. Clones were sequenced by immunoSEQ multiplex PCR, and TCRdb holds only the in-frame ones, with some missing. The profile shows 92,000 or so clones, nearly 90% of them singletons. The sequenced sample was peripheral blood, obtained on day 0 of AZD1222 vaccination. The receptors here all came from an adult in good health.

This sequence joins TRBV19 and TRBJ1-2; 7 nucleotides line up with TRBD1. The CDR3 runs 14 residues. With V trimmed by 5 bases and J by 8 bases, 11 bases remained unmatched. Germline V gives CDR1 LNHDA, CDR2 SQIVND (reference sequence). The CDR3 loop reads CASSPKDRKGGYTF. The CDR3 DNA is TGTGCCAGTAGTCCTAAGGACAGGAAGGGAGGCTACACCTTC.

This chain joins TRBV6-2 or TRBV6-3 and TRBJ1-1, with no clear D. Germline V gene data show CDR1 as MNHEY and CDR2 as SVGEGT. Trimming shortened V by 6 bases and J by 11 bases, and 13 bases separated the two germline ends. This CDR3 is 11 amino acids long. CDR3 DNA: TGTGCCAGCAGCACCCGGGTGTTGGCTTTCTTT. It specifies CASSTRVLAFF.

The sample holds one count of this clone. V and J are TRBV7-2 and TRBJ1-2, with 11 bases identical to TRBD1. The CDR3 spans 18 residues. Per the germline V gene, CDR1 is SGHTA and CDR2 is FQGNSA. The V gene end was trimmed by 1 base and the J gene end by 0 bases; junction bases not matched to a gene: 7. The CDR3 DNA reads as TGTGCCAGCAGCTTAGGCTCCGGGACAGGGGGAGCTAACTATGGCTACACCTTC. Residues: CASSLGSGTGGANYGYTF. Based on the CDR3 plus reference TRBV7-2 and TRBJ1-2, the full variable domain is GAGVSQSPSNKVTEKGKDVELRCDPISGHTALYWYRQSLGQGLEFLIYFQGNSAPDKSGLPSDRFSAERTGGSVSTLTIQRTQQEDSAVYLCASSLGSGTGGANYGYTFGSGTRLTVV.

V and J are TRBV13 and TRBJ1-1, with 8 nucleotides matching TRBD1. V was clipped by 0 bases and J by 0 bases; unmatched bases: 6. The CDR3 runs to 17 residues. Germline V gene sequence: CDR1 PRHDT, CDR2 FYEKMQ (reference sequence). The DNA of the CDR3 is TGTGCCAGCAGCTTAGGGGCAGGGGGCTTCATGAACACTGAAGCTTTCTTT. It translates to CASSLGAGGFMNTEAFF.

The chain recombines TRBV7-2 with TRBJ1-2; TRBD1 matches 8 bases. V lost 6 bases, J lost 6 bases, and 9 bases stayed unmatched. The CDR3 runs to 14 residues. Germline V gene sequence: CDR1 SGHTA, CDR2 FQGNSA. This CDR3 is CASSFADRANGYTF. The CDR3 nucleotides read TGTGCCAGCAGTTTCGCGGACAGGGCTAATGGCTACACCTTC. The variable domain in full, with the rest retrieved from reference TRBV7-2 and TRBJ1-2, is GAGVSQSPSNKVTEKGKDVELRCDPISGHTALYWYRQSLGQGLEFLIYFQGNSAPDKSGLPSDRFSAERTGGSVSTLTIQRTQQEDSAVYLCASSFADRANGYTFGSGTRLTVV.

This clone was detected a few times. The chain links TRBV15 to TRBJ2-2, with D possibly TRBD2 on 7 matching bases. This CDR3 comprises 18 residues. Germline loops: CDR1 LNHNV, CDR2 YYDKDF (reference sequence). Trimming pared 5 bases from V and 5 bases from J, leaving 24 bases between. The CDR3: CATSRRGVGGRLTGELFF. CDR3 sequence (DNA): TGTGCCACCAGCCGGCGAGGTGTCGGGGGGCGACTTACCGGGGAGCTGTTTTTT. Complete variable domain (other parts from reference TRBV15 and TRBJ2-2): DAMVIQNPRYQVTQFGKPVTLSCSQTLNHNVMYWYQQKSSQAPKLLFHYYDKDFNNEADTPDNFQSRRPNTSFCFLDIRSPGLGDTAMYLCATSRRGVGGRLTGELFFGEGSRLTVL.

The rearrangement links TRBV10-1 to TRBJ2-7; tentative D call: TRBD1 (5 bases). This CDR3 is built from 13 residues. Germline V lookup: CDR1 WNHNN, CDR2 SYGVQD (reference sequence). V was cut by 6 bases and J by 8 bases, with 17 bases left in between. The CDR3 DNA reads as TGCGCCAGCAGCCAGGACCCAGGGAAACAGCAGTACTTC. Protein product: CASSQDPGKQQYF.

The chain joins TRBV4-1 to TRBJ2-7, with TRBD1 matching 9 bases. The J segment lost 6 bases and the V segment lost 1 base, leaving 13 bases of the junction unmatched. Per the germline V gene, CDR1 is MGHRA and CDR2 is YSYEKL. The CDR3 spans 17 residues. The CDR3 DNA is TGCGCCAGCAGCCAAGGGTCGTGGGACAGGGAATCGTCCGAGCAGTACTTC. Amino acids: CASSQGSWDRESSEQYF.

The V and J genes are TRBV5-6 and TRBJ2-1, with D perhaps TRBD2 (6 bases). This CDR3 spans 14 amino acids. The ends were cut back, 4 bases at V and 7 bases at J, with 15 bases in the middle. CDR1 SGHDT and CDR2 YYEEEE come from the germline V gene. DNA for the CDR3: TGTGCCAGCAGCGAAACCGGGACTTATAATGAGCAGTTCTTC. This gives the protein CASSETGTYNEQFF.